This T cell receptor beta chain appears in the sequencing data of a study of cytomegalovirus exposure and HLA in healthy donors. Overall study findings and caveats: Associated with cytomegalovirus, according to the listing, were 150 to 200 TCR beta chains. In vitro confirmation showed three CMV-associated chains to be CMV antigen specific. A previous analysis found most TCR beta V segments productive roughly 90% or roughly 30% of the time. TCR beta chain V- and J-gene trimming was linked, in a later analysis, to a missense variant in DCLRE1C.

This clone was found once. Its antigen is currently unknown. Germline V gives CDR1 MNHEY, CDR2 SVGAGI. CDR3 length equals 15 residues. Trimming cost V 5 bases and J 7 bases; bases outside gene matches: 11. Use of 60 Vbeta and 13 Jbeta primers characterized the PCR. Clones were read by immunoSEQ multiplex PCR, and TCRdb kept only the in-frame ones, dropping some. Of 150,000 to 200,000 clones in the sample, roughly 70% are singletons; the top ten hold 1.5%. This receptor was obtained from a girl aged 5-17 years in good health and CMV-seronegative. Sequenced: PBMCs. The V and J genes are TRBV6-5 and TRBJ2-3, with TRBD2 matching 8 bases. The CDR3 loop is CASSSGTRTGYTQYF. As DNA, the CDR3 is TGTGCCAGCAGTAGCGGGACTAGAACGGGGTATACGCAGTATTTT.